The 17 T cell receptor beta chains listed next were all sequenced from one sample in a study of blood T cell repertoires in COVID-19 (dated by TCRdb to 2019 to 2021). The library was produced with the immunoSEQ multiplex PCR assay. TCRdb took over this immuneACCESS table, retaining in-frame rearrangements with V and J assigned. Such tables are incomplete; in checked studies, under half of the missing clones stem from an unresolved V gene, and the remainder is unexplained. In all, the sample holds hundreds of thousands of clones, and 87% of those were seen once. The ten largest clones represent less than 1.6% of the sample. Input material: peripheral blood. The receptors derive from a woman in her thirties or forties who had recovered from COVID-19.

This rearrangement joins TRBV11-2 to TRBJ1-2; no clear D gene. Germline lookup yields CDR1 SGHAT and CDR2 FQNNGV. V lost 3 bases and J 3 bases, leaving 11 bases between the germline ends. This CDR3 comprises 14 residues. CDR3 sequence reads: CASSFLARDYGYTF. The CDR3 region has the DNA TGTGCCAGCAGCTTTCTTGCGAGGGACTATGGCTACACCTTC.

Ten or more counts support this clone. The chain carries TRBV19 and TRBJ1-1; maybe TRBD1 (5 bases). This CDR3 contains 13 residues. Germline V gives CDR1 LNHDA, CDR2 SQIVND (reference sequence). Trimming removed 7 bases from V and 4 bases from J, with 13 bases in between. Here the CDR3 DNA reads TGTGCCAGTACTCATCGGGGGGGCACTGAAGCTTTCTTT. Amino acid sequence: CASTHRGGTEAFF. Using reference TRBV19 and TRBJ1-1 for the parts outside the CDR3, the full variable domain is DGGITQSPKYLFRKEGQNVTLSCEQNLNHDAMYWYRQDPGQGLRLIYYSQIVNDFQKGDIAEGYSVSREKKESFPLTVTSAQKNPTAFYLCASTHRGGTEAFFGQGTRLTVV.

The chain combines TRBV7-9 with TRBJ1-4; D not certain. V lost 2 bases and J 10 bases, leaving 5 bases between the germline ends. Looked up from germline, CDR1 is SEHNR and CDR2 is FQNEAQ (reference sequence). The CDR3 covers 11 residues. CDR3 sequence: CASSLRGKLFF. The CDR3 DNA follows: TGTGCCAGCAGCTTACGGGGAAAACTGTTTTTT.

The chain is built from TRBV29-1 and TRBJ1-1; D is unclear. The CDR3 sequence is 13 residues long. Trimming cost V 1 base and J 9 bases, with 15 bases left between them. Germline V gives CDR1 SQVTM, CDR2 ANQGSEA. CDR3 DNA: TGCAGCGTTGAAGTAATTATATCGGGGAAAGCTTTCTTT. It is translated as CSVEVIISGKAFF.

This chain links TRBV6-2 or TRBV6-3 with TRBJ2-7; D is unresolved. Trimming took off 5 bases at V and 5 bases at J, with 13 bases between the two ends. The CDR3 contains 13 residues. Germline CDR1 and CDR2: MNHEY and SVGEGT. This CDR3 is CASSPAYNHEQYF. The CDR3 DNA reads as TGTGCCAGCAGTCCCGCCTATAACCACGAGCAGTACTTC.

The chain links TRBV5-5 to TRBJ1-5; D unresolved. V shed 5 bases and J shed 1 base, with 10 bases lying between them. The CDR3 totals 14 residues. CDR1 is SGHKS, CDR2 YYEKEE, per germline (reference sequence). This CDR3 is CASSLISSNQPQHF. CDR3 nucleotide sequence: TGTGCCAGCAGTCTTATCTCGAGCAATCAGCCCCAGCATTTT.

This sequence joins TRBV5-6 and TRBJ1-1; the D is unclear. CDR1 and CDR2 from the germline V gene are SGHDT and YYEEEE. The V and J ends lost 2 bases and 6 bases respectively, with 8 bases between them. The CDR3 is made up of 12 amino acids. The CDR3 loop reads CASSFRSPEAFF. The CDR3 DNA reads as TGTGCCAGCAGCTTTAGATCGCCTGAAGCTTTCTTT. Variable domain in full (rest from reference TRBV5-6 and TRBJ1-1): DAGVTQSPTHLIKTRGQQVTLRCSPKSGHDTVSWYQQALGQGPQFIFQYYEEEERQRGNFPDRFSGHQFPNYSSELNVNALLLGDSALYLCASSFRSPEAFFGQGTRLTVV.

The rearrangement links TRBV30 to TRBJ1-1, with no clear D. V shed 0 bases and J shed 0 bases, with 14 bases lying between them. Per germline, CDR1 GTSNPN and CDR2 SVGIG (reference sequence). The CDR3 is 16 residues long. The CDR3 nucleotides read TGTGCCTGGAGTGTATTGGGTAGCGGTCTGAACACTGAAGCTTTCTTT. Its protein product is CAWSVLGSGLNTEAFF.

This sequence joins TRBV11-2 and TRBJ2-6; the D is unclear. CDR1 SGHAT and CDR2 FQNNGV come from the germline V gene. V lost 5 bases and J 1 base, leaving 3 bases between the germline ends. There are 13 residues in the CDR3. The CDR3, as DNA: TGTGCCAGCAGCCTATCTGGGGCCAACGTCCTGACTTTC. Protein sequence: CASSLSGANVLTF. The complete variable domain, with remaining parts taken from reference TRBV11-2 and TRBJ2-6, reads EAGVAQSPRYKIIEKRQSVAFWCNPISGHATLYWYQQILGQGPKLLIQFQNNGVVDDSQLPKDRFSAERLKGVDSTLKIQPAKLEDSAVYLCASSLSGANVLTFGAGSRLTVL.

The rearrangement uses TRBV7-9 and TRBJ1-1; D ambiguous. The V gene's germline CDR1 is SEHNR and CDR2 FQNEAQ (reference sequence). Trimming removed 6 bases at V and 7 bases at J, with 9 bases between. The CDR3 loop spans 11 amino acids. Here the CDR3 reads CASRFEVEAFF. The CDR3, as DNA: TGTGCCAGCAGATTTGAGGTTGAAGCTTTCTTT. The full variable domain, rest sourced from reference TRBV7-9 and TRBJ1-1, is DTGVSQNPRHKITKRGQNVTFRCDPISEHNRLYWYRQTLGQGPEFLTYFQNEAQLEKSRLLSDRFSAERPKGSFSTLEIQRTEQGDSAMYLCASRFEVEAFFGQGTRLTVV.

The chain carries TRBV7-6 and TRBJ1-2; 8 positions match TRBD1. The CDR3 runs to 15 residues. Germline V gene data show CDR1 as SGHVS and CDR2 as FNYEAQ. V dropped 4 bases and J dropped 7; count of bases not matched to a gene: 11. In nucleotides, the CDR3 is TGTGCCAGCAGCTCTTACTCCGGGACAGGTGGTGGCTACACCTTC. Protein product: CASSSYSGTGGGYTF. Using reference TRBV7-6 and TRBJ1-2 for the parts outside the CDR3, the full variable domain is GAGVSQSPRYKVTKRGQDVALRCDPISGHVSLYWYRQALGQGPEFLTYFNYEAQQDKSGLPNDRFSAERPEGSISTLTIQRTEQRDSAMYRCASSSYSGTGGGYTFGSGTRLTVV.

The V gene is TRBV9, the J gene TRBJ1-3, with a tentative D call TRBD1 (5 bases). The germline CDR1 and CDR2 sequences are SGDLS and YYNGEE. The CDR3 covers 14 residues. The CDR3 reads CKQDAWISGNTIYF. The CDR3 DNA sequence: TGTAAACAGGACGCCTGGATCTCTGGAAACACCATATATTTT.

This clone was picked up a small number of times. The chain has TRBV6-6 and TRBJ1-1; D unresolved. This CDR3 comprises 13 residues. The germline gives CDR1 MNHNY, CDR2 SVGAGI (reference sequence). V lost 2 bases and J lost 4, with 8 bases in between. The CDR3 spells CASSYETATEAFF. The CDR3 coding sequence is TGTGCCAGCAGTTACGAAACAGCCACTGAAGCTTTCTTT.

The chain uses TRBV6-6 and TRBJ1-1; 7 nucleotides match TRBD1. Trimming took 4 bases from V and 8 from J; bases not matched to a gene: 7. The CDR3 contains 13 residues. Germline V lookup: CDR1 MNHNY, CDR2 SVGAGI (reference sequence). CDR3 protein: CASSSPGTVEAFF. The CDR3 DNA reads TGTGCCAGCAGTTCTCCCGGGACAGTCGAAGCTTTCTTT.

The chain carries TRBV6-5 and TRBJ1-1; TRBD1 agrees at 10 bases. V was pared by 4 bases and J by 12 bases, with 8 bases of the junction left unmatched. Germline CDR1 MNHEY, CDR2 SVGAGI. This CDR3 is 13 amino acids long. The CDR3 nucleotides read TGTGCCAGCAGTTCGACGGGACAGGGGAAGACTTTCTTT. As protein: CASSSTGQGKTFF.

The J gene is TRBJ2-5, the V gene TRBV29-1; D might be TRBD2 (6 bases). Trimming shortened V by 5 bases and J by 9 bases, and 16 bases separated the two germline ends. The germline gives CDR1 SQVTM, CDR2 ANQGSEA. The CDR3 has 12 residues. CDR3 residues: CSVSMTRGAQYF. CDR3 bases: TGCAGCGTTTCCATGACCCGCGGGGCCCAGTACTTC.

The chain combines TRBV7-3 with TRBJ2-1; D is ambiguous. In germline, CDR1 is SGHTA, CDR2 FQGTGA. The CDR3 has 15 amino acids. V lost 5 bases, J lost 3 bases, and 14 bases lay in between. This CDR3 is CASSPSVGVYNEQFF. The CDR3 DNA sequence: TGTGCCAGCAGCCCCAGTGTGGGCGTCTACAATGAGCAGTTCTTC.